This passage covers 9 T cell receptor beta chains from one sample sequenced in a study of blood T cell repertoires in COVID-19. The method was immunoSEQ multiplex PCR; TCRdb's version includes in-frame clones alone and lacks a portion of them. This table has 300,000 to 400,000 clones, 90% to 95% appearing once. Sequenced material: peripheral blood. Source of these receptors: a woman aged 18-29 years who had recovered from COVID-19.

V usage is TRBV29-1 and J usage is TRBJ2-3, with 10 bases that match TRBD1. The trim removed 3 bases at V and 2 bases at J, leaving 5 bases unmatched. Germline values: CDR1 SQVTM, CDR2 ANQGSEA. The CDR3 contains 15 residues. In nucleotides, the CDR3 is TGCAGCGTTGAGCAGACAGGGGGCCCCACAGATACGCAGTATTTT. Translation: CSVEQTGGPTDTQYF.

The chain joins TRBV7-2 to TRBJ2-2, with D tentatively TRBD1 (6 bases). Trimming removed 2 bases from V and 4 bases from J, with 11 bases in between. This CDR3 region has 15 residues. Germline-derived CDR1 and CDR2 are SGHTA and FQGNSA. The CDR3 is CASSLYSRGTGELFF. CDR3 sequence (DNA): TGTGCCAGCAGCTTATATAGCAGGGGCACCGGGGAGCTGTTTTTT.

This chain connects TRBV7-8 to TRBJ2-6, with TRBD1 matching over 9 bases. V was clipped by 5 bases and J by 3 bases; unmatched bases: 20. The germline CDR1 and CDR2 sequences are SGHVS and FQNEAQ. The CDR3 has 21 residues. CDR3 nucleotides: TGTGCCAGCAGCGTGAGACTCCCCGGGACAGGGTCGAATTTTGGGGCCAACGTCCTGACTTTC. Translating it yields CASSVRLPGTGSNFGANVLTF.

This clone was found a few times. This rearrangement joins TRBV7-9 to TRBJ1-6; D is undetermined. Germline V gives CDR1 SEHNR, CDR2 FQNEAQ (reference sequence). This CDR3 is 13 amino acids long. The V gene lost 5 bases and the J gene lost 15 bases, with 17 bases spanning the gap. The chain's CDR3 is CASSHSLSEGLHF. The CDR3 DNA sequence: TGTGCCAGCAGCCACAGTCTTTCAGAGGGCCTCCACTTT.

This rearrangement joins TRBV24-1 to TRBJ1-2; 8 bases match TRBD1. With V trimmed by 4 bases and J by 7 bases, 13 bases remained unmatched. Germline CDR1 is KGHDR and CDR2 is SFDVKD. The CDR3 has 16 amino acids. CDR3 DNA: TGTGCCACCAGTGACTACCGGACGACAGGGGAAATTGGCTACACCTTC. This encodes CATSDYRTTGEIGYTF.

The rearrangement links TRBV7-8 to TRBJ1-2, with TRBD1 as a possible D gene (6 bases). Germline CDR1 and CDR2: SGHVS and FQNEAQ. Trimming took 2 bases from V and 7 from J, leaving 14 bases between them. The CDR3 runs to 14 residues. The CDR3 protein is CASSLSVQGVGYTF. The CDR3 DNA reads TGTGCCAGCAGCTTATCGGTACAGGGAGTTGGCTACACCTTC.

J is TRBJ1-4 and V is TRBV10-3; the match to TRBD1 covers 10 bases. V lost 6 bases, J lost 5 bases, and 3 bases stayed unmatched. CDR3 size: 14 residues. Germline CDR1 is ENHRY and CDR2 is SYGVKD. The CDR3 sequence is CAIRGDRGNEKLFF. As DNA, the CDR3 is TGTGCCATCAGGGGGGACAGGGGCAATGAAAAACTGTTTTTT.

The V call is TRBV7-8, the J call TRBJ2-2; TRBD1 is a possible D gene (6 bases). Germline V CDR1 and CDR2: SGHVS, FQNEAQ. V lost 3 bases and J 7 bases, leaving 15 bases between the germline ends. The CDR3 loop spans 15 amino acids. Here the CDR3 reads CASSFSSGAGGELFF. Written as DNA, the CDR3 is TGTGCCAGCAGCTTTTCGTCAGGGGCGGGCGGGGAGCTGTTTTTT. Supplemented by reference TRBV7-8 and TRBJ2-2, the full variable domain reads GAGVSQSPRYKVAKRGQDVALRCDPISGHVSLFWYQQALGQGPEFLTYFQNEAQLDKSGLPSDRFFAERPEGSVSTLKIQRTQQEDSAVYLCASSFSSGAGGELFFGEGSRLTVL.

The CDR3: CASIPGQLNYGYTF. In DNA form, the CDR3 reads TGTGCCAGCATCCCGGGACAGTTAAACTATGGCTACACCTTC. The chain combines TRBV2 with TRBJ1-2; 7 nucleotides line up with TRBD1. This CDR3 is 14 amino acids long. The J segment lost 2 bases and the V segment lost 7 bases, leaving 7 bases of the junction unmatched. Germline loops: CDR1 SNHLY, CDR2 FYNNEI. The full variable domain, its missing parts supplied by reference TRBV2 and TRBJ1-2, is EPEVTQTPSHQVTQMGQEVILRCVPISNHLYFYWYRQILGQKVEFLVSFYNNEISEKSEIFDDQFSVERPDGSNFTLKIRSTKLEDSAMYFCASIPGQLNYGYTFGSGTRLTVV.